The next 29 T cell receptor beta chains were all read from a single sample in a study of T cell repertoires in cytomegalovirus infection. For these TCRs, the target antigens are not known. One entry per CDR3 protein results from TCRdb running MiXCR on the reads. The table lists 900,000 to 950,000 distinct CDR3 sequences, roughly a third of them singletons. The material was cultured CD8+ T cells from PBMCs, obtained from culture after CMV antigen stimulation. The receptors shown here come from a human donor in good health (CMV status not recorded). Some clones in this sample may be carry-over from other donors' samples.

This clonotype was picked up many times. This chain connects TRBV5-4 to TRBJ2-1, with 7 bases fitting TRBD1. This CDR3 contains 13 residues. Losses at the gene ends were 4 bases for V and 6 bases for J; bases not matched to a gene: 4. From germline, CDR1 is SGHNT and CDR2 YYREEE (reference sequence). CDR3 region: CASSGKGANEQFF. CDR3 sequence (DNA): TGTGCCAGCAGCGGGAAGGGGGCCAATGAGCAGTTCTTC.

The chain links TRBV18 to TRBJ1-4; D is possibly TRBD1 (6 bases). Trimming took 5 bases from V and 0 from J, leaving 13 bases between them. The CDR3 runs to 16 residues. The germline gives CDR1 KGHSH, CDR2 LQKENI. The CDR3 protein is CASSTPGHPTNEKLFF. The CDR3 DNA follows: TGTGCCAGCTCAACGCCGGGACACCCAACTAATGAAAAACTGTTTTTT.

This clonotype was counted a few times. The V gene is TRBV6-6, the J gene TRBJ2-1, with unresolved D. V lost 5 bases and J 2 bases, leaving 13 bases between the germline ends. The CDR3 is 15 amino acids. Germline V gives CDR1 MNHNY, CDR2 SVGAGI (reference sequence). The DNA of the CDR3 is TGTGCCAGCAGTCTCAGTCCCCTGGCCTACAATGAGCAGTTCTTC. Protein product: CASSLSPLAYNEQFF.

The CDR3 nucleotides read TGTGCCAGCAGTTACCCCCGAGGGGGGGGAGAGATCCTTCCCACAGATACGCAGTATTTT. This sequence encodes CASSYPRGGGEILPTDTQYF. This chain links TRBV6-6 with TRBJ2-3, with a tentative D call TRBD2 (7 bases). The CDR3 contains 20 residues. In germline, CDR1 is MNHNY, CDR2 SVGAGI (reference sequence). V was clipped by 2 bases and J by 2 bases, with 26 bases between them.

V gene TRBV9 combines with J gene TRBJ2-1; D gene ambiguous. Trimming stripped 3 bases from V and 8 bases from J, with 9 bases between. This CDR3 region has 12 residues. CDR1 SGDLS and CDR2 YYNGEE come from the germline V gene. As DNA, the CDR3 is TGTGCCAGCAGCGCTATAAGGGATGAGCAGTTCTTC. Translated: CASSAIRDEQFF.

This clonotype was seen a handful of times. The chain recombines TRBV5-1 with TRBJ2-7; D ambiguous. The CDR3 totals 12 residues. The V and J ends lost 1 base and 4 bases respectively, with 6 bases between them. Germline V lookup: CDR1 SGHRS, CDR2 YFSETQ. The CDR3 here is CASSLSEYEQYV. Here the CDR3 DNA reads TGCGCCAGCAGCTTGTCGGAATACGAGCAGTACGTC.

CDR3 coding DNA: TGTGCCAGCTCACCGCCCGCTGGTTTGTTAGCTTTCTTT. Residues: CASSPPAGLLAFF. The chain joins TRBV18 to TRBJ1-1, with no clear D. Germline CDR1 KGHSH, CDR2 LQKENI. Trimming pared 3 bases from V and 10 bases from J, leaving 15 bases between. This CDR3 is built from 13 residues. The variable domain in full, with the rest retrieved from reference TRBV18 and TRBJ1-1, is NAGVMQNPRHLVRRRGQEARLRCSPMKGHSHVYWYRQLPEEGLKFMVYLQKENIIDESGMPKERFSAEFPKEGPSILRIQQVVRGDSAAYFCASSPPAGLLAFFGQGTRLTVV.

J is TRBJ2-3 and V is TRBV9, with D possibly matching TRBD1 (8 bases). The V end was cut by 6 bases, the J end by 4 bases, with 12 bases between. Germline assignment: CDR1 SGDLS and CDR2 YYNGEE. The CDR3 loop spans 13 amino acids. The CDR3 is CASNRGGADTQYF. The CDR3 nucleotides are TGTGCCAGCAACAGGGGGGGCGCAGATACGCAGTATTTT.

The chain combines TRBV15 with TRBJ2-7; TRBD1 matches at 7 bases. V dropped 0 bases and J dropped 7; count of bases not matched to a gene: 9. Germline V gene data show CDR1 as LNHNV and CDR2 as YYDKDF (reference sequence). CDR3 size: 15 residues. Here the CDR3 DNA reads TGTGCCACCAGCAGAGAAGGCACAGGGGCGGAGGAGCAGTACTTC. Amino acid sequence: CATSREGTGAEEQYF.

This clonotype was counted between two and nine times. The chain has TRBV11-2 and TRBJ2-1; D is unclear. Trimming took 7 bases from V and 0 from J, leaving 7 bases between them. The CDR3 loop spans 13 amino acids. From germline, CDR1 is SGHAT and CDR2 FQNNGV. The CDR3 DNA sequence: TGTGCCAGCACCTCCTACTCCTACAATGAGCAGTTCTTC. It yields the protein CASTSYSYNEQFF. The whole variable domain, filled in from reference TRBV11-2 and TRBJ2-1, reads EAGVAQSPRYKIIEKRQSVAFWCNPISGHATLYWYQQILGQGPKLLIQFQNNGVVDDSQLPKDRFSAERLKGVDSTLKIQPAKLEDSAVYLCASTSYSYNEQFFGPGTRLTVL.

This clonotype was counted at least ten times. This sequence joins TRBV7-6 and TRBJ2-2; 8 nucleotides align to TRBD2. The V gene end was trimmed by 5 bases and the J gene end by 4 bases; junction bases not matched to a gene: 15. CDR1 is SGHVS and CDR2 is FNYEAQ in the germline V gene. The CDR3 runs to 18 residues. This CDR3 reads CASSPIPGVAGITGELFF. In nucleotides, the CDR3 is TGTGCCAGCAGCCCAATCCCGGGGGTAGCGGGAATCACCGGGGAGCTGTTTTTT.

Ten or more counts support this clonotype. The rearrangement joins TRBV7-2 to TRBJ1-2; D ambiguous. In germline, CDR1 is SGHTA, CDR2 FQGNSA. This CDR3 region has 16 residues. V lost 1 base and J 3 bases, leaving 15 bases between the germline ends. This CDR3 reads CASSLGALLYHYGYTF. The DNA of the CDR3 is TGTGCCAGCAGCTTAGGTGCCCTCCTCTACCACTATGGCTACACCTTC.

This clonotype came up a few times. The V call is TRBV15, the J call TRBJ1-1, with 9 bases that match TRBD1. The germline gives CDR1 LNHNV, CDR2 YYDKDF (reference sequence). The junction had 9 bases not matched to a gene; V was cut back by 0 bases and J by 4 bases. There are 17 residues in the CDR3. The CDR3 coding sequence is TGTGCCACCAGCAGAGATAAAGGGACAGGGAGGGGCACTGAAGCTTTCTTT. It specifies CATSRDKGTGRGTEAFF.

The rearrangement joins TRBV9 to TRBJ2-5, with D perhaps TRBD2 (5 bases). The germline CDR1 and CDR2 sequences are SGDLS and YYNGEE. The V end was cut by 3 bases, the J end by 2 bases, with 11 bases between. This CDR3 has 14 amino acids. In DNA, the CDR3 is TGTGCCAGCAGCGCCGGAGGCAGACAAGAGACCCAGTACTTC. It translates to CASSAGGRQETQYF.

The rearrangement uses TRBV27 and TRBJ2-7, with D possibly TRBD2 on 6 matching bases. The V and J ends lost 4 bases and 6 bases respectively, with 13 bases between them. Germline CDR1 reads MNHEY; CDR2 reads SMNVEV (reference sequence). This CDR3 spans 13 amino acids. The CDR3 DNA is TGTGCCAGCAGTTGGACCTTCGGGGGCGAGCAGTACTTC. Translated: CASSWTFGGEQYF.

The chain is built from TRBV19 and TRBJ1-6, with D tentatively TRBD1 (6 bases). Germline CDR1 reads LNHDA; CDR2 reads SQIVND (reference sequence). The CDR3 is 15 residues long. Trimming removed 3 bases from V and 12 bases from J, with 18 bases in between. Here the CDR3 DNA reads TGTGCCAGTAGTATCATCCGGGACACCCCATTACCCCTCCACTTT. Encoded protein: CASSIIRDTPLPLHF.

The V and J genes are TRBV19 and TRBJ1-2; no clear D gene. This CDR3 is built from 12 residues. The V gene's germline CDR1 is LNHDA and CDR2 SQIVND (reference sequence). The V and J ends lost 5 bases and 10 bases respectively, with 14 bases between them. CDR3 loop: CASSDLAAYYTF. CDR3 nucleotide sequence: TGTGCCAGTAGTGACTTGGCAGCCTACTACACCTTC. Complete variable domain (other parts from reference TRBV19 and TRBJ1-2): DGGITQSPKYLFRKEGQNVTLSCEQNLNHDAMYWYRQDPGQGLRLIYYSQIVNDFQKGDIAEGYSVSREKKESFPLTVTSAQKNPTAFYLCASSDLAAYYTFGSGTRLTVV.

Many counts were recorded for this clonotype. The V and J genes are TRBV7-2 and TRBJ2-3; the D is unclear. The V and J ends lost 3 bases and 5 bases respectively, with 9 bases between them. The germline CDR1 and CDR2 sequences are SGHTA and FQGNSA. This CDR3 comprises 13 residues. The CDR3 nucleotides are TGTGCCAGCAGCTTCAATTTCAGAGATACGCAGTATTTT. It yields the protein CASSFNFRDTQYF.

The V gene is TRBV6-2 or TRBV6-3, the J gene TRBJ1-1; 8 bases match TRBD1. The CDR3 consists of 16 residues. With 5 bases clipped from V and 10 bases from J, the junction kept 18 bases outside the gene matches. CDR1 MNHEY and CDR2 SVGEGT come from the germline V gene. The CDR3 DNA sequence: TGTGCCAGCAGTCATAGGGACAGGCATCACCAAGGAGTAGCTTTCTTT. This gives the protein CASSHRDRHHQGVAFF.

J is TRBJ2-1 and V is TRBV4-2; D remains ambiguous. This CDR3 region has 13 residues. In germline, CDR1 is LGHNA, CDR2 YNFKEQ. With 2 bases removed from V and 4 bases from J, the gap between germline ends came to 6 bases. CDR3 nucleotide sequence: TGTGCCAGCAGCCAAAGTCCTTACAATGAGCAGTTCTTC. Its protein product is CASSQSPYNEQFF.

In this sample, this clonotype turned up a few times. V usage is TRBV6-2 or TRBV6-3 and J usage is TRBJ1-1; D gene unclear. V was pared by 7 bases and J by 7 bases, with 10 bases between. This CDR3 has 11 residues. The germline V gene has CDR1 MNHEY and CDR2 SVGEGT. The CDR3 DNA reads TGTGCCAGCACCGTACAAGGTGAAGCTTTCTTT. This sequence encodes CASTVQGEAFF.

The chain employs TRBV6-2 or TRBV6-3 and TRBJ2-7; TRBD1 matches 9 bases. In germline, CDR1 is MNHEY, CDR2 SVGEGT. CDR3 size: 16 residues. The ends lost 4 bases at V and 3 bases at J; junction bases unmatched: 10. For the CDR3, the DNA is TGTGCCAGCAGTTGGGATTACAGGGGGCTGGACTACGAGCAGTACGTC. Translated, it gives CASSWDYRGLDYEQYV.

The chain links TRBV24-1 to TRBJ2-1; D may be TRBD2 (5 bases). Germline values: CDR1 KGHDR, CDR2 SFDVKD. The CDR3 runs to 17 residues. Trimming shortened V by 2 bases and J by 9 bases, and 22 bases separated the two germline ends. CDR3 in DNA: TGTGCCACCAGTGATTCCCCACGGGTTAGCGAAATTGGTGAGCAGTTCTTC. Its translation: CATSDSPRVSEIGEQFF.

A few counts support this clonotype. The chain is built from TRBV6-1 and TRBJ2-7; either TRBD1 or TRBD2 may fit D (5 bases each). Looked up from germline, CDR1 is MNHNS and CDR2 is SASEGT. V was cut by 7 bases and J by 5 bases, with 12 bases left in between. This CDR3 has 12 amino acids. Here the CDR3 DNA reads TGTGCCAGCATCGCAGGGAGAGACGAGCAGTACTTC. Translated: CASIAGRDEQYF.

The chain employs TRBV19 and TRBJ1-1, with 7 bases identical to TRBD1. CDR3 length: 14 amino acids. The V gene end was trimmed by 4 bases and the J gene end by 6 bases; junction bases not matched to a gene: 8. Looked up from germline, CDR1 is LNHDA and CDR2 is SQIVND (reference sequence). The CDR3 region is CASSTGQAVPEAFF. CDR3 nucleotides: TGTGCCAGTAGTACTGGACAGGCGGTCCCTGAAGCTTTCTTT.

A word on this clonotype: An end of the junction differs from the germline gene, which may be a read error. V usage is TRBV6-5 and J usage is TRBJ1-2, with D possibly TRBD1 on 6 matching bases. Germline CDR1 reads MNHEY; CDR2 reads SVGAGI. This CDR3 region has 15 residues. CDR3 protein: CAGRPGTGIAYGYTF. The CDR3, as DNA: TGTGCCGGCAGGCCGGGAACAGGGATCGCCTATGGCTACACCTTC.

This chain joins TRBV6-2 or TRBV6-3 and TRBJ2-1; D is perhaps TRBD1 (6 bases). Trimming took off 1 base at V and 3 bases at J, with 10 bases between the two ends. The germline V gene has CDR1 MNHEY and CDR2 SVGEGT. The CDR3 spans 15 residues. The CDR3 sequence is CASSYFQGHYNEQFF. CDR3 DNA sequence: TGTGCCAGCAGTTACTTTCAGGGGCACTACAATGAGCAGTTCTTC.

V usage is TRBV19 and J usage is TRBJ2-1; D possibly matches TRBD1 or TRBD2 (5 bases each). The germline V gene has CDR1 LNHDA and CDR2 SQIVND (reference sequence). This CDR3 is built from 16 residues. V lost 1 base to trimming and J lost 0 bases, with 10 bases between them. The CDR3 DNA is TGTGCCAGTAGTATAGGAGGGGCTAGCTCCTACAATGAGCAGTTCTTC. Protein: CASSIGGASSYNEQFF.

V gene TRBV15 combines with J gene TRBJ2-5, with D maybe TRBD1 (6 bases). V lost 5 bases, J lost 5 bases, and 12 bases lay in between. CDR1 is LNHNV and CDR2 is YYDKDF in the germline V gene (reference sequence). This CDR3 region has 13 residues. The CDR3 here is CATSWGLQETQYF. The CDR3 DNA reads as TGTGCCACCAGCTGGGGGCTACAGGAGACCCAGTACTTC.